This T cell receptor beta chain was captured in a study of cytomegalovirus exposure and HLA in healthy donors. Whole-study context: Caucasian-associated ancestry cluster membership applied to over 80% of some 400 genotyped donors. Notes on the study in general: Most TCRs appeared rarely, but some public TCRs recurred in many donors. A list of 164 TCR beta chains associated with cytomegalovirus was given.

With 5 bases clipped from V and 5 bases from J, the junction kept 6 bases outside the gene matches. This CDR3 contains 14 residues. Germline V gene data show CDR1 as MGHDK and CDR2 as SYGVNS. The PCR made use of 60 Vbeta and 13 Jbeta primers. TCRdb's table, derived via immunoSEQ multiplex PCR, lists solely in-frame clones and lacks some. The top ten hold about 2.9% of the sample, which has roughly 140,000 clones, about three quarters seen once. Comments on this clone: The antigen is undetermined.

Material: PBMCs. V and J are TRBV25-1 and TRBJ2-5; TRBD1 matches 9 bases. The TCR sequence derives from a man between 35 and 55 years old in good health and CMV-seropositive. CDR3 sequence (DNA): TGTGCCAGCAGTACAGGGGGCGCTTCGGAGACCCAGTACTTC. Translation gives CASSTGGASETQYF. Together with reference TRBV25-1 and TRBJ2-5, the CDR3 gives the full variable domain: EADIYQTPRYLVIGTGKKITLECSQTMGHDKMYWYQQDPGMELHLIHYSYGVNSTEKGDLSSESTVSRIRTEHFPLTLESARPSHTSQYLCASSTGGASETQYFGPGTRLLVL.